The 14 T cell receptor beta chains presented below share a single source sample, sequenced in a study of breast tumors, draining lymph nodes, adjacent tissues. TCRdb itself ran the multiplex PCR reads through MiXCR, one entry per CDR3 protein. The repertoire holds about 140,000 distinct CDR3 sequences, approximately 32% seen once, with less than 2.5% in the top ten. The lymph nodes were axillary draining lymph nodes from breast cancer patients. The sequenced material came from axillary lymph node tissue. The receptors originated from a female donor with breast cancer. Some clones in this sample may be carry-over from other donors' samples.

There are many counts of this clonotype. The chain couples TRBV9 to TRBJ2-5; TRBD1 matches at 8 bases. The ends lost 2 bases at V and 4 bases at J; junction bases unmatched: 10. The CDR3 runs to 16 residues. Germline loops: CDR1 SGDLS, CDR2 YYNGEE. DNA of the CDR3: TGTGCCAGCAGCGTCAATCAGGGGGCAGGGGGAGAGACCCAGTACTTC. This gives the protein CASSVNQGAGGETQYF.

In its sample, this clonotype was seen many times. With a much larger clone just one base away, this may be a read error. The chain joins TRBV7-6 to TRBJ2-5, with D possibly TRBD2 on 6 matching bases. There are 15 residues in the CDR3. Germline V lookup: CDR1 SGHVS, CDR2 FNYEAQ. CDR3 region: CASSLSPSALETQHF. DNA of the CDR3: TGTGCCAGCAGCCTAAGTCCTAGCGCTTTAGAGACCCAGCACTTC.

V is TRBV29-1 and J is TRBJ1-2; D possibly corresponds to TRBD1 (6 bases). Germline values: CDR1 SQVTM, CDR2 ANQGSEA. Trimming removed 3 bases from V and 6 bases from J, with 23 bases in between. The CDR3 sequence is 16 residues long. The CDR3: CSVEDSIGESWDGYTF. The DNA of the CDR3 is TGCAGCGTTGAGGACAGTATCGGCGAGTCCTGGGATGGCTACACCTTC.

The chain combines TRBV12-3 or TRBV12-4 with TRBJ1-5; a weak D match, TRBD1 (5 bases). This CDR3 has 12 amino acids. V lost 3 bases, J lost 9 bases, and 9 bases lay in between. The CDR3 DNA sequence: TGTGCCAGCAGTTTGGGGCGGGGGCCCCAGCATTTT. Residues: CASSLGRGPQHF.

V is TRBV5-1 and J is TRBJ1-1, with D unclear. Germline V gives CDR1 SGHRS, CDR2 YFSETQ. The CDR3 loop spans 15 amino acids. V gave up 3 bases and J gave up 0 bases, with 12 bases separating them. The CDR3 DNA is TGCGCCAGCAGCTGGGAACAGCCGTTGAACACTGAAGCTTTCTTT. It is translated as CASSWEQPLNTEAFF.

Ten or more counts support this clonotype. V usage is TRBV7-3 and J usage is TRBJ2-3, with a weak D call TRBD1 (5 bases). This CDR3 is built from 14 residues. Germline V gene sequence: CDR1 SGHTA, CDR2 FQGTGA. Trimming left V 7 bases short and J 2 bases short, with 13 bases between. DNA of the CDR3: TGTGCCAGCACGGCTAAGGGGCACACAGATACGCAGTATTTT. Translation gives CASTAKGHTDTQYF.

There are many counts of this clonotype. This could be a read error, since a much larger clone is one nucleotide away. V is TRBV20-1 and J is TRBJ2-7, with D perhaps TRBD2 (6 bases). The V gene's germline CDR1 is DFQATT and CDR2 SNEGSKA (reference sequence). The CDR3 covers 11 residues. The CDR3 protein is CSVRRGYEQSF. The DNA of the CDR3 is TGCAGTGTCAGGCGGGGCTACGAGCAGTCCTTC.

As for this clonotype: A junction boundary mismatches the germline segment, possibly from a read error. This chain links TRBV3-1 with TRBJ2-5, with 10 bases matching TRBD2. CDR3 length: 17 amino acids. Germline CDR1 and CDR2: LGHDT and YNNKEL (reference sequence). The chain's CDR3 is CPSSRGLAGVYQETQHF. The CDR3 DNA reads as TGTCCCAGCAGCCGCGGCCTAGCGGGGGTGTACCAAGAGACCCAGCACTTC.

The CDR3 spells CASSPSGTGDSYEQYF. CDR3 DNA sequence: TGTGCCAGCAGCCCATCCGGGACAGGGGATTCGTACGAGCAGTACTTC. The chain carries TRBV5-4 and TRBJ2-7; 10 bases line up with TRBD1. Germline CDR1 and CDR2: SGHNT and YYREEE (reference sequence). The CDR3 runs to 16 residues. V shed 4 bases, J shed 4 bases, and the junction held 11 bases outside the gene matches.

This clonotype was observed many times. The chain couples TRBV30 to TRBJ1-2; 7 bases fit TRBD1. CDR3 size: 13 residues. Germline assignment: CDR1 GTSNPN and CDR2 SVGIG (reference sequence). Losses at the gene ends were 2 bases for V and 8 bases for J; bases not matched to a gene: 8. Here the CDR3 DNA reads TGTGCCTGGAGTTCACAGGGGTTAGGGGGCTACACCTTC. This translates into CAWSSQGLGGYTF. The whole variable domain, filled in from reference TRBV30 and TRBJ1-2, reads SQTIHQWPATLVQPVGSPLSLECTVEGTSNPNLYWYRQAAGRGLQLLFYSVGIGQISSEVPQNLSASRPQDRQFILSSKKLLLSDSGFYLCAWSSQGLGGYTFGSGTRLTVV.

About this clonotype: One end of the junction is discordant with germline, which a read error may explain. The chain couples TRBV19 to TRBJ1-6, with unresolved D. Germline V gene data show CDR1 as LNHDA and CDR2 as SQIVND (reference sequence). The CDR3 consists of 13 residues. Here the CDR3 DNA reads TGTGCCAGTAGGAAGCTCGCGAATTCACCCATCCACTTT. Its translation: CASRKLANSPIHF.

This clonotype was picked up many times. The chain joins TRBV29-1 to TRBJ1-5, with D uncertain. Germline V lookup: CDR1 SQVTM, CDR2 ANQGSEA. CDR3 size: 13 residues. V was shortened by 6 bases and J by 1 base, with 10 bases between the two germline ends. DNA of the CDR3: TGCAGCGTACGTCGAGACAGCAATCAGCCCCAGCATTTT. Protein: CSVRRDSNQPQHF.

This clonotype was picked up many times. J is TRBJ2-5 and V is TRBV6-6; D may match TRBD1 or TRBD2 (7 bases each). Trimming pared 2 bases from V and 7 bases from J, leaving 14 bases between. Germline-derived CDR1 and CDR2 are MNHNY and SVGAGI (reference sequence). This CDR3 is 14 amino acids long. This chain's CDR3 is CASSYDGRGGTQYF. The CDR3 nucleotides read TGTGCCAGCAGTTACGATGGCAGGGGGGGGACCCAGTACTTC.

The V call is TRBV29-1, the J call TRBJ2-7; tentative D call: TRBD1 (6 bases). Germline CDR1 reads SQVTM; CDR2 reads ANQGSEA. The CDR3 has 13 amino acids. The V and J ends lost 7 bases and 2 bases respectively, with 15 bases between them. The CDR3 region has the DNA TGCAGCGCCTCAAGGGGGACACCCTACGAGCAGTACTTC. This translates into CSASRGTPYEQYF.